The present T cell receptor beta chain was sequenced within a study of human T cells and chemical hapten exposure. Study-level background: 2% DPC was applied to roughly 2 cm by roughly 2 cm of upper inner arm skin for sensitization.

From the RACE reads, TCRdb called clonotypes with MiXCR, one entry per CDR3 protein. Of some 110,000 distinct CDR3 sequences detected, around 11% appear once; the ten largest clones hold approximately 2.5%. Sample time point: patch test 3, about 24 weeks after DPC sensitization. Treatment of the sample: therapeutic diphenylcyclopropenone sensitization with weekly scalp DPC. Worth noting for this clonotype: The germline gene is not matched at one end of the junction; a read error may be the cause.

The CDR3 sequence is 14 residues long. The chain employs TRBV12-3 or TRBV12-4 and TRBJ2-1, with 13 bases lining up with TRBD2. The sample here was whole blood, taken in connection with sensitization to the hapten diphenylcyclopropenone (DPC). The sequence was obtained from a woman between 50 and 59 years old with alopecia areata. Some clones in this sample may be carry-over from other donors' samples. The CDR3 protein is CASSFTSGGAAIVF. DNA of the CDR3: TGTGCCAGCAGTTTTACTAGCGGGGGGGCCGCAATCGTCTTC.